This T cell receptor beta chain was retrieved from a study of CD8+CD57+ T cells in acquired aplastic anemia. Looking at the study overall: Quantities of DNA derived from sorted CD4+ and CD8+ cells averaged 3.2 ug.

CD8+CD57+ cell expansion had been shown by flow cytometry in patients chosen for sequencing. Study-wide results and caveats: In common between the patients and the controls were more than 25 CD8+ CDR3 sequences.

Concerning this clonotype: The antigen is not known. At one of its ends the junction is not consistent with the germline gene, which may arise from a read error.

The germline V gene has CDR1 SQVTM and CDR2 ANQGSEA. This CDR3 spans 11 amino acids. Genomic DNA, serving as template, underwent TCR beta VDJ and CDR3 profiling. TCRdb passed the reads through MiXCR, listing each CDR3 protein once. The data contain approximately 40,000 distinct CDR3 sequences, over 55% of them seen just once; the ten biggest clones take up roughly 65%. The chain employs TRBV29-1 and TRBJ2-1; 9 bases map to TRBD1. The clonotype comes from a human donor with aplastic anemia. The sample consisted of sorted CD4+, CD8+, or CD8+CD57+ T cells (not recorded which) from PBMCs. As DNA, the CDR3 is TGCAGCGTCCCGGACAGGGGTGAGCGGTTCTTC. Amino acids: CSVPDRGERFF.